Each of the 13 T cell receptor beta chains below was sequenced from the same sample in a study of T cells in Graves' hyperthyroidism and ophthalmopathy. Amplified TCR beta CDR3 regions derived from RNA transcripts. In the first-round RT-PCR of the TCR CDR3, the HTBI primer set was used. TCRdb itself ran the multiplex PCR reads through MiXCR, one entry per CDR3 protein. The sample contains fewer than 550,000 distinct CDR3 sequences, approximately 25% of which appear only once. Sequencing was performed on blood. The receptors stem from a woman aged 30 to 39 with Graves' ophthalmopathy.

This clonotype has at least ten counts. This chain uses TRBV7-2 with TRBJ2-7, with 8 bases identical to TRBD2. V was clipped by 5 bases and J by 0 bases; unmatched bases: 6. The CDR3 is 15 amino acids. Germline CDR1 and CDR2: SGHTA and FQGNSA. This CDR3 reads CASSRGTRSSYEQYF. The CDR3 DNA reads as TGTGCCAGCAGCCGGGGGACTAGGAGCTCCTACGAGCAGTACTTC.

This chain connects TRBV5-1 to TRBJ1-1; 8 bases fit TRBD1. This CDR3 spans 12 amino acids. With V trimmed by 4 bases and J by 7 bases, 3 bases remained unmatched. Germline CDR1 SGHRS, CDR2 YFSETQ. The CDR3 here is CASSHGQGEAFF. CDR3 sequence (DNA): TGCGCCAGCAGCCACGGACAGGGTGAAGCTTTCTTT.

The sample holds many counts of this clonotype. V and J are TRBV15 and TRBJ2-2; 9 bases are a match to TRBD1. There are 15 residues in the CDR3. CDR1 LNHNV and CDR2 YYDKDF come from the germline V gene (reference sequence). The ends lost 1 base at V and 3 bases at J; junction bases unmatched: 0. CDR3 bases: TGTGCCACCAGCAGAGGACAGGGGGACACCGGGGAGCTGTTTTTT. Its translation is CATSRGQGDTGELFF.

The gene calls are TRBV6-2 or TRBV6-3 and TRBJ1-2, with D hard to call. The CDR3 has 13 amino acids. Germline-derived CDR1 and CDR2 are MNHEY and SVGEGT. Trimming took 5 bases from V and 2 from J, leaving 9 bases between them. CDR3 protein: CASSGTMNYGYTF. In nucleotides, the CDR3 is TGTGCCAGCAGTGGAACCATGAACTATGGCTACACCTTC.

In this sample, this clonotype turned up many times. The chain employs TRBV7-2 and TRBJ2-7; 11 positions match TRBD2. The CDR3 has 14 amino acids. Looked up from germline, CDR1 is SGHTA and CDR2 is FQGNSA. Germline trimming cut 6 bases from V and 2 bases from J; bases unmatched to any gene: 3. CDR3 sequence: CASSLSGGAYEQYF. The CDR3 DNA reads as TGTGCCAGCAGTCTTAGCGGGGGGGCCTACGAGCAGTACTTC.

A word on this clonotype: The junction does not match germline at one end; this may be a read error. In DNA, the CDR3 is TGTGCCAGCAGTTGGGGGACAGGGGCTTACTATGGTTACACCTTC. Its protein is CASSWGTGAYYGYTF. The J gene is TRBJ1-2, the V gene TRBV12-3 or TRBV12-4; TRBD1 matches at 10 bases. The CDR3 totals 15 residues.

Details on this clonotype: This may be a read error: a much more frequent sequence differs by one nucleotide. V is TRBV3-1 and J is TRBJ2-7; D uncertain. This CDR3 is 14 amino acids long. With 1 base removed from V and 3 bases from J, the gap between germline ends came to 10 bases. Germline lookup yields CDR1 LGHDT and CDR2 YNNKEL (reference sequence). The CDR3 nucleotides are TGTGCCAGCAGCCAAGTGACCAGGCGCTACGAGCAGTACTTC. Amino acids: CASSQVTRRYEQYF.

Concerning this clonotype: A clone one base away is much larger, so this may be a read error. CDR3 region: CATSREMDPYEQDF. CDR3 nucleotides: TGTGCCACCAGCAGGGAAATGGACCCCTACGAGCAGGACTTC. The chain is built from TRBV15 and TRBJ2-7, with unresolved D. The CDR3 consists of 14 residues. Germline V lookup: CDR1 LNHNV, CDR2 YYDKDF (reference sequence).

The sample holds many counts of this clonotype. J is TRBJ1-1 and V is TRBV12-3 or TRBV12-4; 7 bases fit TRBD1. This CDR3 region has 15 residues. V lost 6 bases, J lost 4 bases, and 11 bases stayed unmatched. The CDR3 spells CASSYPTGLSTEAFF. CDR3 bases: TGTGCCAGCAGCTATCCGACAGGGCTGAGCACTGAAGCTTTCTTT.

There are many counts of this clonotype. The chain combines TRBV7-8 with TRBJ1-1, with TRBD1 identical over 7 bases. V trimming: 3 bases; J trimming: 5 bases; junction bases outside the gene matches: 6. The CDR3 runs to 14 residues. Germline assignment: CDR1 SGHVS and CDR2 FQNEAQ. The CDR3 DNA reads TGTGCCAGCAGCTTGGACAGGACGAGGACTGAAGCTTTCTTT. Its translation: CASSLDRTRTEAFF.

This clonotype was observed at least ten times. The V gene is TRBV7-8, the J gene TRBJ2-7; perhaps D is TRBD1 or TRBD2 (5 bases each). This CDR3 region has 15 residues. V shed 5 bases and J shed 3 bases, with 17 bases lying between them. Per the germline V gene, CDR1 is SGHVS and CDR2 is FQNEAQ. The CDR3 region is CASSPEAGLLYEQYF. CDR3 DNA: TGTGCCAGCAGCCCGGAGGCAGGGTTACTCTACGAGCAGTACTTC.

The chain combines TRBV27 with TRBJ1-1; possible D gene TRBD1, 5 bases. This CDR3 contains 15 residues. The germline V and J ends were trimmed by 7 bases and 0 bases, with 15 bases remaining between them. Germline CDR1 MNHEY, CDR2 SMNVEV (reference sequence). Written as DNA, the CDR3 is TGTGCCAGCAAGGTCCAGGACACAGTGAACACTGAAGCTTTCTTT. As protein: CASKVQDTVNTEAFF.

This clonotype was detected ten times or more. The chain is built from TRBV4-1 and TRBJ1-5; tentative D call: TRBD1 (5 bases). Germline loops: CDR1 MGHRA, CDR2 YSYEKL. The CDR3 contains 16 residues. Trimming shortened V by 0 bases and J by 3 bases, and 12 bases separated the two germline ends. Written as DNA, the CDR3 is TGCGCCAGCAGCCAAGATCGGGACGGCGACAATCAGCCCCAGCATTTT. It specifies CASSQDRDGDNQPQHF.